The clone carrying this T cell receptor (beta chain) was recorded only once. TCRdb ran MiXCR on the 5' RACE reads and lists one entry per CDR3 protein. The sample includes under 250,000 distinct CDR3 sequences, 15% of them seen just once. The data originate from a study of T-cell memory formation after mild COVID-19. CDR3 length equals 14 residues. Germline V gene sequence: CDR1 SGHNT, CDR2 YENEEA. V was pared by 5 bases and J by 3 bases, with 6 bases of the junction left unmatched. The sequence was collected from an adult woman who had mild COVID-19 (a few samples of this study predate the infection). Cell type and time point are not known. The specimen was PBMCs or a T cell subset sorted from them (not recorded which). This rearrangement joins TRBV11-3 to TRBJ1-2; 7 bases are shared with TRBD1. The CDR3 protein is CASSLRGTDYGYTF. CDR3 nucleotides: TGTGCCAGCAGCCTAAGGGGGACAGACTATGGCTACACCTTC.